The present T cell receptor (beta chain) was sequenced within a study of T cells in Graves' hyperthyroidism and ophthalmopathy. Researchers took RNA transcripts and amplified the TCR beta CDR3 regions from them. HTBI primers were used for first-round RT-PCR of the TCR CDR3. MiXCR, applied by TCRdb to the multiplex PCR reads, yields one record per CDR3 protein. Among fewer than 350,000 distinct CDR3 sequences, roughly a fifth were seen once, and the ten largest hold about 40%. Exclusions: uncontrolled infection, other autoimmune disease, pregnancy, lactation. The sample consisted of blood. The TCR was taken from a man aged 45-60 years with Graves' ophthalmopathy.

This CDR3 reads CASSFQRANTEAFF. DNA of the CDR3: TGTGCCAGCAGCTTCCAGAGGGCGAACACTGAAGCTTTCTTT. The genes are TRBV7-2 and TRBJ1-1, with no clear D. V lost 3 bases to trimming and J lost 1 base, with 9 bases between them. Germline-derived CDR1 and CDR2 are SGHTA and FQGNSA. The CDR3 runs 14 residues.